These T cell receptor beta chains were read from a single sample in a study of cytomegalovirus exposure and HLA in healthy donors. Clones were sequenced by immunoSEQ multiplex PCR, and TCRdb holds only the in-frame ones, with some missing. Of 100,000 to 150,000 clones in the sample, 70% to 80% are singletons; the top ten hold about 1.5%. Sequencing used PBMCs. These receptors came from a female donor in good health and CMV-seronegative. The CDR3 runs from the conserved cysteine through the conserved F or W. The D gene is left open where the match is weak. Some rows have no size entry. The others give once, few or many, or a class for an expanded clone.

V: TRBV25-1; size: few; J: TRBJ2-1; D: TRBD2; CDR3: CASSNLAGDCNEQFF; DNA: TGTGCCAGCAGTAATCTAGCGGGAGATTGCAATGAGCAGTTCTTC
V: TRBV4-1; size: .; J: TRBJ1-2; D: TRBD1; CDR3: CASSQIDRVNYGYTF; DNA: TGCGCCAGCAGCCAAATCGACAGGGTCAACTATGGCTACACCTTC
V: TRBV5-1; size: few; J: TRBJ2-5; D: TRBD1; CDR3: CASSDPGTDQETQYF; DNA: TGCGCCAGCAGCGACCCCGGGACAGACCAAGAGACCCAGTACTTC
V: TRBV28; size: .; J: TRBJ2-7; D: .; CDR3: CASSTYAPSSYEQYF; DNA: TGTGCCAGCAGTACTTACGCGCCAAGCTCCTACGAGCAGTACTTC
V: TRBV19; size: .; J: TRBJ2-5; D: .; CDR3: CASSRDRIETQYF; DNA: TGTGCCAGTAGTAGAGACAGGATCGAGACCCAGTACTTC
V: TRBV5-1; size: .; J: TRBJ2-2; D: .; CDR3: CASSFTGPGELFF; DNA: TGCGCCAGCAGCTTTACAGGGCCCGGGGAGCTGTTTTTT
V: TRBV7-2; size: once; J: TRBJ2-1; D: TRBD2; CDR3: CASSTPSGSNYNEQFF; DNA: TGTGCCAGCAGCACCCCTAGCGGGAGTAACTACAATGAGCAGTTCTTC
V: TRBV6-1; size: .; J: TRBJ2-1; D: TRBD2; CDR3: CASSPGLVNEQFF; DNA: TGTGCCAGCAGTCCGGGACTAGTCAATGAGCAGTTCTTC
V: TRBV5-1; size: .; J: TRBJ2-5; D: .; CDR3: CASSDRGLGGEETQYF; DNA: TGCGCCAGCAGCGACCGTGGACTAGGGGGTGAAGAGACCCAGTACTTC
V: TRBV5-4; size: .; J: TRBJ2-3; D: TRBD1; CDR3: CASSRRTGVGDTQYF; DNA: TGTGCCAGCAGCCGAAGGACAGGGGTTGGAGATACGCAGTATTTT
V: TRBV5-1; size: .; J: TRBJ2-5; D: .; CDR3: CASSSTGLPTTQYF; DNA: TGCGCCAGCAGCTCTACAGGGCTACCTACGACCCAGTACTTC
V: TRBV7-3; size: .; J: TRBJ1-2; D: TRBD1; CDR3: CASSPSGTGDGYTF; DNA: TGTGCCAGCAGCCCATCCGGGACAGGGGATGGCTACACCTTC
V: TRBV7-2; size: .; J: TRBJ1-4; D: .; CDR3: CASSLKRSEKLFF; DNA: TGTGCCAGCAGCTTAAAGAGAAGCGAAAAACTGTTTTTT
V: TRBV4-1; size: .; J: TRBJ2-7; D: TRBD2; CDR3: CASSLEGQGLAGSYEQYF; DNA: TGCGCCAGCAGCCTAGAGGGCCAAGGACTAGCGGGATCCTACGAGCAGTACTTC
V: TRBV5-1; size: .; J: TRBJ1-1; D: TRBD1; CDR3: CASSGGDREKAFF; DNA: TGCGCCAGCAGCGGGGGGGACAGGGAGAAAGCTTTCTTT
V: TRBV6-1; size: .; J: TRBJ2-5; D: .; CDR3: CASSEVKLVGETQYF; DNA: TGTGCCAGCAGTGAAGTTAAACTAGTGGGAGAGACCCAGTACTTC
V: TRBV5-4; size: .; J: TRBJ2-7; D: TRBD1; CDR3: CASSEGTGWEQYF; DNA: TGTGCCAGCAGCGAAGGGACAGGGTGGGAGCAGTACTTC
V: TRBV5-4; size: .; J: TRBJ2-7; D: TRBD1; CDR3: CASSAQGAVYEQYF; DNA: TGTGCCAGCAGCGCACAGGGGGCGGTCTACGAGCAGTACTTC
V: TRBV4-3; size: .; J: TRBJ2-7; D: .; CDR3: CASSQGGTAQQYF; DNA: TGCGCCAGCAGCCAGGGCGGGACCGCCCAGCAGTACTTC
V: TRBV5-4; size: few; J: TRBJ2-5; D: TRBD1; CDR3: CASRDPGQKETQYF; DNA: TGTGCCAGCAGGGACCCGGGACAGAAAGAGACCCAGTACTTC
V: TRBV29-1; size: .; J: TRBJ2-5; D: .; CDR3: CSVYNGGWETQYF; DNA: TGCAGCGTTTACAACGGAGGATGGGAGACCCAGTACTTC
V: TRBV4-3; size: once; J: TRBJ1-5; D: .; CDR3: CASSPRKSGLGNQPQHF; DNA: TGCGCCAGCAGCCCGCGCAAGTCAGGGCTGGGGAATCAGCCCCAGCATTTT
V: TRBV7-8; size: .; J: TRBJ1-1; D: TRBD1; CDR3: CASSLKGQPPGNTEAFF; DNA: TGTGCCAGCAGCTTAAAGGGACAGCCCCCGGGGAACACTGAAGCTTTCTTT
V: TRBV11-3; size: .; J: TRBJ2-1; D: .; CDR3: CASSPRTMSYNEQFF; DNA: TGTGCCAGCAGCCCCCGGACAATGTCCTACAATGAGCAGTTCTTC
V: TRBV6-5; size: few; J: TRBJ2-2; D: .; CDR3: CASRVDTGELFF; DNA: TGTGCCAGCAGGGTAGACACCGGGGAGCTGTTTTTT
V: TRBV28; size: .; J: TRBJ2-7; D: .; CDR3: CASSSGQRVYEQYF; DNA: TGTGCCAGCAGTTCCGGACAGCGTGTCTACGAGCAGTACTTC
V: TRBV7-2; size: .; J: TRBJ2-7; D: TRBD2; CDR3: CASSLALTSGSYEQYF; DNA: TGTGCCAGCAGCTTAGCGCTCACTAGCGGGTCCTACGAGCAGTACTTC
V: TRBV5-6; size: .; J: TRBJ2-4; D: TRBD2; CDR3: CASSLIGGLAKNSQYF; DNA: TGTGCCAGCAGCTTGATCGGGGGGTTAGCCAAAAACAGTCAGTACTTC
V: TRBV29-1; size: .; J: TRBJ2-7; D: .; CDR3: CSVFSAINYEQYF; DNA: TGCAGCGTGTTCAGCGCGATCAACTACGAGCAGTACTTC
V: TRBV11-2; size: .; J: TRBJ2-2; D: TRBD1; CDR3: CASSFPDRGRTGELFF; DNA: TGTGCCAGCAGCTTCCCGGACAGGGGGCGTACCGGGGAGCTGTTTTTT
V: TRBV5-1; size: few; J: TRBJ2-1; D: TRBD1; CDR3: CASSLVDREYHNEQFF; DNA: TGCGCCAGCAGCTTGGTAGACAGGGAATATCACAATGAGCAGTTCTTC
V: TRBV28; size: once; J: TRBJ1-3; D: TRBD1; CDR3: CASISGGAGNTIYF; DNA: TGTGCCAGCATCTCAGGGGGCGCAGGAAACACCATATATTTT
V: TRBV5-1; size: .; J: TRBJ1-2; D: .; CDR3: CASSPVGPLGGYTF; DNA: TGCGCCAGCAGCCCCGTGGGTCCCCTAGGAGGCTACACCTTC
V: TRBV6-5; size: .; J: TRBJ1-4; D: TRBD1; CDR3: CASTQTGGREKLFF; DNA: TGTGCCAGCACTCAGACAGGGGGCCGTGAAAAACTGTTTTTT
V: TRBV2; size: .; J: TRBJ1-5; D: TRBD1; CDR3: CASSVGTGTADQPQHF; DNA: TGTGCCAGCAGTGTTGGTACCGGGACAGCCGATCAGCCCCAGCATTTT
V: TRBV9; size: .; J: TRBJ2-1; D: TRBD2; CDR3: CASSVTSGANDEQFF; DNA: TGTGCCAGCAGCGTTACTAGCGGGGCCAACGATGAGCAGTTCTTC
V: TRBV10-3; size: .; J: TRBJ2-7; D: .; CDR3: CAISESTDEQYF; DNA: TGTGCCATCAGTGAGTCGACAGACGAGCAGTACTTC
V: TRBV21-1; size: .; J: TRBJ1-1; D: .; CDR3: CASSRLNRVGAWNTEAFF; DNA: TGTGCCAGCAGCCGGCTGAACAGAGTGGGAGCGTGGAACACTGAAGCTTTCTTT
V: TRBV5-1; size: .; J: TRBJ2-2; D: .; CDR3: CASSFEVGNTGELFF; DNA: TGCGCCAGCAGCTTCGAAGTCGGGAACACCGGGGAGCTGTTTTTT
V: TRBV28; size: .; J: TRBJ2-7; D: TRBD2; CDR3: CASSLEGGRVAQYF; DNA: TGTGCCAGCAGTTTAGAAGGCGGGAGAGTCGCGCAGTACTTC
V: TRBV5-1; size: .; J: TRBJ2-2; D: .; CDR3: CASSAYQGHNTGELFF; DNA: TGCGCCAGCAGCGCTTACCAGGGGCACAACACCGGGGAGCTGTTTTTT
V: TRBV29-1; size: few; J: TRBJ2-1; D: TRBD2; CDR3: CSVERERGFF; DNA: TGCAGCGTGGAGCGGGAGCGTGGTTTCTTC
V: TRBV28; size: .; J: TRBJ2-2; D: .; CDR3: CASRAGILNTGELFF; DNA: TGTGCCAGCAGGGCCGGGATCCTGAACACCGGGGAGCTGTTTTTT
V: TRBV9; size: once; J: TRBJ1-5; D: TRBD1; CDR3: CASSDRGGQPQHF; DNA: TGTGCCAGCAGCGACAGGGGCGGGCAGCCCCAGCATTTT
V: TRBV7-4; size: .; J: TRBJ2-7; D: TRBD1; CDR3: CASSIDRGREQYF; DNA: TGTGCCAGCAGCATAGACAGGGGGCGCGAGCAGTACTTC